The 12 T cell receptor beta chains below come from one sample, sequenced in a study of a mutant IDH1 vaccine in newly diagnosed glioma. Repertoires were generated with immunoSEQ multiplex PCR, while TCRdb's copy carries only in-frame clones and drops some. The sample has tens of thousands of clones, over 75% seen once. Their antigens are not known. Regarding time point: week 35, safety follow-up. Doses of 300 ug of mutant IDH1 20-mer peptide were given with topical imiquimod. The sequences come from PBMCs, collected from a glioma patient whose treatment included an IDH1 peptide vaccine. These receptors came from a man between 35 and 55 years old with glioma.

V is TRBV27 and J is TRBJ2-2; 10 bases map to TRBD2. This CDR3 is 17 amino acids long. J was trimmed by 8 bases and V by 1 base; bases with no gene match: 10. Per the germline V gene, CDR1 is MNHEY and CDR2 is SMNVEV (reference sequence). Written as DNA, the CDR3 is TGTGCCAGCAGTTTATGGACTAGCGGAGGGGACAGGGGGGAGCTGTTTTTT. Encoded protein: CASSLWTSGGDRGELFF.

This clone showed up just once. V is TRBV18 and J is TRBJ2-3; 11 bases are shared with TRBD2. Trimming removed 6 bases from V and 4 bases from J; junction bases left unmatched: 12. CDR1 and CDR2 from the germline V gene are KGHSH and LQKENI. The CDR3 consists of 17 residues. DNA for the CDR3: TGTGCCAGCTCCGCGATCCCTAGCGGGGGGCTGCCAGATACGCAGTATTTT. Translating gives CASSAIPSGGLPDTQYF.

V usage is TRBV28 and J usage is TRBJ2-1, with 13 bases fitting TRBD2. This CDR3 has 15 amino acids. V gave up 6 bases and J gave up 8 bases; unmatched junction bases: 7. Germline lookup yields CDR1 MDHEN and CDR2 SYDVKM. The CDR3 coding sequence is TGTGCCAGCAGCACACTAGCGGGAGGGCTATATGAGCAGTTCTTC. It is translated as CASSTLAGGLYEQFF. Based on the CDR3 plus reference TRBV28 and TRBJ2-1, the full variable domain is DVKVTQSSRYLVKRTGEKVFLECVQDMDHENMFWYRQDPGLGLRLIYFSYDVKMKEKGDIPEGYSVSREKKERFSLILESASTNQTSMYLCASSTLAGGLYEQFFGPGTRLTVL.

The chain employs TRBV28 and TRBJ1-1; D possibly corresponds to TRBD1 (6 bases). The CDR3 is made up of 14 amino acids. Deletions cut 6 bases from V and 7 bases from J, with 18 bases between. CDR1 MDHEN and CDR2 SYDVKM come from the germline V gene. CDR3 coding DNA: TGTGCCAGCAGCTCCCGATGGGGGGCCGTTGAAGCTTTCTTT. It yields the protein CASSSRWGAVEAFF. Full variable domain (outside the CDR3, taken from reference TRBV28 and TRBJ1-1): DVKVTQSSRYLVKRTGEKVFLECVQDMDHENMFWYRQDPGLGLRLIYFSYDVKMKEKGDIPEGYSVSREKKERFSLILESASTNQTSMYLCASSSRWGAVEAFFGQGTRLTVV.

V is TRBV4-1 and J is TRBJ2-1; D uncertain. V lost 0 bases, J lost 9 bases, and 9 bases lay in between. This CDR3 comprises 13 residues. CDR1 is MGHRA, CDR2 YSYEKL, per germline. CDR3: CASSQDSPSEQFF. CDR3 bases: TGCGCCAGCAGCCAAGATAGTCCTAGTGAGCAGTTCTTC.

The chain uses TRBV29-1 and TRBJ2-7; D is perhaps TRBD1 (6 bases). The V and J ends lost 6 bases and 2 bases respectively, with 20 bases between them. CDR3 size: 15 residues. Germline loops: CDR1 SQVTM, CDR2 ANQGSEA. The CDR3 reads CSVLKLVDRAYEQYF. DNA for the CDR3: TGCAGCGTATTGAAACTCGTGGACAGAGCCTACGAGCAGTACTTC.

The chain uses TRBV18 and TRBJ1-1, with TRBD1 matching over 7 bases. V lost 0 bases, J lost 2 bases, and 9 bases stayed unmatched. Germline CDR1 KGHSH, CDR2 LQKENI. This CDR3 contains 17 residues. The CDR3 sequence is CASSPPVGGQLNTEAFF. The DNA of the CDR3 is TGTGCCAGCTCACCACCCGTTGGGGGACAGCTAAACACTGAAGCTTTCTTT.

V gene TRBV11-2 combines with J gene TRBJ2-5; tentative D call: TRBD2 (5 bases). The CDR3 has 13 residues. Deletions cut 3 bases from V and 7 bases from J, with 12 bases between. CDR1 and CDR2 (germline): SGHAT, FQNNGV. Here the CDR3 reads CASSLERELTQYF. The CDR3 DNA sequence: TGTGCCAGCAGCTTGGAAAGGGAGCTGACCCAGTACTTC.

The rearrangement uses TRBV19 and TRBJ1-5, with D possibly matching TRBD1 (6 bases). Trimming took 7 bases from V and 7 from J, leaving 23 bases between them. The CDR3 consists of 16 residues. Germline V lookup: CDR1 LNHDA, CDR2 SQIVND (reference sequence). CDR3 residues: CASKLNRDTRAQPQHF. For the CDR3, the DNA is TGTGCCAGTAAACTAAACCGGGACACCCGGGCACAGCCCCAGCATTTT.

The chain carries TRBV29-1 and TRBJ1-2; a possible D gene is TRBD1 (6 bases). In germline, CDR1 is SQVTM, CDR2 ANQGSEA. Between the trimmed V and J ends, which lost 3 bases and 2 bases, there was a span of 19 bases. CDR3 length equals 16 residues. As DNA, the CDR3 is TGCAGCGTTGAGGGCACACGGACAGTAGGGAACTATGGCTACACCTTC. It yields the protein CSVEGTRTVGNYGYTF.

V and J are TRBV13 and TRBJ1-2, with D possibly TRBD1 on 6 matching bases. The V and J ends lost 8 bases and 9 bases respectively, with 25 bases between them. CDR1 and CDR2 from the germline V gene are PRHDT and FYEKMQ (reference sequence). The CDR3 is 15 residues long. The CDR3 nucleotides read TGTGCCAGCCGCGACCTAATGGACAGTCCGATAAGCTACACCTTC. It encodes CASRDLMDSPISYTF. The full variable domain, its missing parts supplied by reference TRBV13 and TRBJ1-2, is AAGVIQSPRHLIKEKRETATLKCYPIPRHDTVYWYQQGPGQDPQFLISFYEKMQSDKGSIPDRFSAQQFSDYHSELNMSSLELGDSALYFCASRDLMDSPISYTFGSGTRLTVV.

CDR3 sequence: CASSQGTLNDEQFF. The CDR3 DNA follows: TGCGCCAGCAGCCAAGGGACTCTAAACGATGAGCAGTTCTTC. The chain is built from TRBV4-1 and TRBJ2-1; tentative D call: TRBD2 (5 bases). This CDR3 has 14 residues. Trimming pared 1 base from V and 8 bases from J, leaving 12 bases between. In germline, CDR1 is MGHRA, CDR2 YSYEKL.